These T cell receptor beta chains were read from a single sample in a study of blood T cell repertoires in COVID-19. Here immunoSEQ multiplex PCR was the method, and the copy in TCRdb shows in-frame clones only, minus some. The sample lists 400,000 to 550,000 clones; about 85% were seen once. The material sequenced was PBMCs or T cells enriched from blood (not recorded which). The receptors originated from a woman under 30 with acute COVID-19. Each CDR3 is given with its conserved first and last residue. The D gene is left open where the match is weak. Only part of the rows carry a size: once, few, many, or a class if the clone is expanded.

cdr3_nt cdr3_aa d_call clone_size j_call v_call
TGTGCCAGCAGTGAATTACTGGGACAGAGTAATGAAAAACTGTTTTTT CASSELLGQSNEKLFF TRBD1 many TRBJ1-4 TRBV6-1
TGTGCCAGCAGCCTTGGTGAGACAGGGGCTGGCTACACCTTC CASSLGETGAGYTF TRBD1 . TRBJ1-2 TRBV2
TGTGCCAGCAGCCCACCGGGACAGGGTAGGACTGAAGCTTTCTTT CASSPPGQGRTEAFF TRBD1 . TRBJ1-1 TRBV14
TGTGCCAGCAGCTCAGTCCGCGGCTCCTACAATGAGCAGTTCTTC CASSSVRGSYNEQFF . . TRBJ2-1 TRBV6-5
TGCAGCGTTGAAGCGCCAGGTGCCTATGGCTACACCTTC CSVEAPGAYGYTF . . TRBJ1-2 TRBV29-1
TGTGCCACCAGTGACCTGGACAGGGCGAGGGGCTACACCTTC CATSDLDRARGYTF TRBD1 . TRBJ1-2 TRBV24-1
TGTGCCAGCACCAAGACTGAAAGCTCCTATAATTCACCCCTCCACTTT CASTKTESSYNSPLHF . . TRBJ1-6 TRBV21-1
TGTGCCAGCAGCCCGGCCGGGGGGGTCACTGAAGCTTTCTTT CASSPAGGVTEAFF . few TRBJ1-1 TRBV7-2
TGTGCCAGCAGCTTTCATAGCGGGACCGAGCAGTACTTC CASSFHSGTEQYF TRBD2 once TRBJ2-7 TRBV11-2
TGTGCTAGTGGTAGACAGGGGGCAGACACTGAAGCTTTCTTT CASGRQGADTEAFF TRBD1 . TRBJ1-1 TRBV12-5
TGTGCCAGCAGCTTAGGAGGGAGAACTGAAGCTTTCTTT CASSLGGRTEAFF . . TRBJ1-1 TRBV7-8
TGTGCCAGCAGCTCTGGTTGGGGCAGACTGAACACTGAAGCTTTCTTT CASSSGWGRLNTEAFF . . TRBJ1-1 TRBV7-9
TGTGCCAGCAAAGGACTAGCGGGGATTAACACAGATACGCAGTATTTT CASKGLAGINTDTQYF TRBD2 . TRBJ2-3 TRBV2
TGTGCCAGCAGCCAAGACCGATTACCGGTGACTGAAGCTTTCTTT CASSQDRLPVTEAFF . few TRBJ1-1 TRBV3-1/TRBV3-2
TGCGCCAGCAGGCAGACAGGGTCCTTGGTCACTGAAGCTTTCTTT CASRQTGSLVTEAFF TRBD1 . TRBJ1-1 TRBV5-1
TGTGCCAGTAGTATTGGCAGGGGAGTTAGAGGCTACACCTTC CASSIGRGVRGYTF . . TRBJ1-2 TRBV19
TGTGCCAGCAGCGCGACAGGGGAGAGTGGTGAAAAACTGTTTTTT CASSATGESGEKLFF TRBD1 . TRBJ1-4 TRBV9
TGTGCCAGCAGTCCCACAGGGTTTTCACCCCTCCACTTT CASSPTGFSPLHF . . TRBJ1-6 TRBV12-3/TRBV12-4
TGTGCTAGTGGTTTGGTTCTGGAGGTGGGCACCGGGGAGCTGTTTTTT CASGLVLEVGTGELFF . once TRBJ2-2 TRBV12-5
TGTGCCACCAGCGACGGGGGACCCCTCCACTTT CATSDGGPLHF . . TRBJ1-6 TRBV24-1
TGCGCCAGCAGCCGGATGTTGACAGGCGGATTGACTGAAGCTTTCTTT CASSRMLTGGLTEAFF . few TRBJ1-1 TRBV4-3
TGTGCCAGCAGTGCACAACAGGGGGTGGAGCTGTTTTTT CASSAQQGVELFF TRBD1 once TRBJ2-2 TRBV12-3/TRBV12-4
TGTGCCAAACCGGGTCAGACCACAGATACGCAGTATTTT CAKPGQTTDTQYF . . TRBJ2-3 TRBV18
TGTGCCAGCAGCTTAGTAGAGTCAGGGGTCTATGGCTACACCTTC CASSLVESGVYGYTF . . TRBJ1-2 TRBV7-6
TGCGCCAGCAGACAGGGATCTGGAAACACCATATATTTT CASRQGSGNTIYF . . TRBJ1-3 TRBV5-1
TGTGCCAGCAGTCTGTCCTACGAGCAGTACTTC CASSLSYEQYF . . TRBJ2-7 TRBV27